Listed here are 15 T cell receptor beta chains from one sample, sequenced in a study of Ad26.COV2.S vaccination and SARS-CoV-2 variants (dated by TCRdb to 2020 to 2022). Reading the label with the study, this specimen's treatment or condition is: 19 received Ad26.COV2.S at low or high dose, single or two shots; roughly five received placebo; per-sample allocation not given. For vaccine and placebo recipients, the sequenced repertoires came from samples collected on day 63 after the first injection. Receptor amplification or capture employed the immunoSEQ multiplex PCR assay. Imported from immuneACCESS, the table was reduced by TCRdb to in-frame sequences with V and J called. These copies leave out some clones; in studies compared against another copy, an unresolved V gene accounts for under half, and the cause of the remainder is not known. The sample has roughly 350,000 clones on record, about 88% of them singletons. The ten largest clones take up 6.4% of the sample.

Sequencing was performed on peripheral blood, taken in a trial of Ad26.COV2.S vaccine versus placebo. These receptors all stem from a person aged 18-60 years who received the Ad26.COV2.S COVID-19 vaccine or a placebo.

The V and J genes are TRBV7-9 and TRBJ2-7; no clear D. The germline V gene encodes CDR1 SEHNR and CDR2 FQNEAQ (reference sequence). The V and J ends lost 5 bases and 0 bases respectively, with 5 bases between them. The CDR3 totals 12 residues. In nucleotides, the CDR3 is TGTGCCAGCAGCAGCTACTCCTACGAGCAGTACTTC. This codes for CASSSYSYEQYF.

The chain employs TRBV11-3 and TRBJ2-1, with D unclear. CDR3 length equals 16 residues. Germline assignment: CDR1 SGHNT and CDR2 YENEEA. Trimming took off 5 bases at V and 1 base at J, with 15 bases between the two ends. CDR3 nucleotide sequence: TGTGCCAGCAGCCCAAGTACGGGTGGTTCCTACAATGAGCAGTTCTTC. Its translation: CASSPSTGGSYNEQFF.

The chain carries TRBV7-3 and TRBJ2-4, with D uncertain. CDR3 length equals 18 residues. V lost 2 bases and J lost 2, with 19 bases in between. Per germline, CDR1 SGHTA and CDR2 FQGTGA. This CDR3 is CASSLDPFVAVTKNIQYF. CDR3 in DNA: TGTGCCAGCAGCTTAGACCCTTTTGTGGCGGTAACCAAAAACATTCAGTACTTC. Based on the CDR3 plus reference TRBV7-3 and TRBJ2-4, the full variable domain is GAGVSQTPSNKVTEKGKYVELRCDPISGHTALYWYRQSLGQGPEFLIYFQGTGAADDSGLPNDRFFAVRPEGSVSTLKIQRTERGDSAVYLCASSLDPFVAVTKNIQYFGAGTRLSVL.

The J gene is TRBJ1-1, the V gene TRBV6-4; the D gene is possibly TRBD1 (6 bases). Germline CDR1 reads MRHNA; CDR2 reads SNTAGT. V lost 3 bases and J 6 bases, leaving 17 bases between the germline ends. The CDR3 extends over 15 amino acids. The CDR3 sequence is CASSEQGGVGAEAFF. CDR3 nucleotides: TGTGCCAGCAGTGAACAGGGAGGGGTGGGGGCTGAAGCTTTCTTT.

This clone was observed a handful of times. This rearrangement joins TRBV12-3 or TRBV12-4 to TRBJ1-1; no definite D call. The length of the CDR3 is 11 residues. V lost 7 bases to trimming and J lost 10 bases, with 13 bases between them. This chain's CDR3 is CASILTSAAFF. CDR3 in DNA: TGTGCCAGCATTCTGACCAGCGCAGCTTTCTTT.

V is TRBV5-4 and J is TRBJ2-1; TRBD2 aligns across 11 bases. V trimming: 2 bases; J trimming: 4 bases; junction bases outside the gene matches: 8. This CDR3 spans 17 amino acids. In germline, CDR1 is SGHNT, CDR2 YYREEE (reference sequence). The CDR3 coding sequence is TGTGCCAGCAGCTTAGATCTAGCGGGGGGACTGTACAATGAGCAGTTCTTC. Amino acids: CASSLDLAGGLYNEQFF.

The rearrangement joins TRBV7-9 to TRBJ2-7; 7 bases map to TRBD1. CDR1 is SEHNR and CDR2 is FQNEAQ in the germline V gene (reference sequence). The length of the CDR3 is 14 residues. V dropped 5 bases and J dropped 6; count of bases not matched to a gene: 10. The DNA for the CDR3 is TGTGCCAGCAGCCCAGGGGGTTCAATTTCCGAGCAGTACTTC. Protein sequence: CASSPGGSISEQYF.

This clone was counted a single time. DNA for the CDR3: TGTGCCTGGAGCCTCGCCGGGGGAGGGGCGGACGAGCAGTACTTC. Translation: CAWSLAGGGADEQYF. The chain carries TRBV30 and TRBJ2-7; 7 bases align to TRBD2. There are 15 residues in the CDR3. Germline V gene lookup returns CDR1 GTSNPN and CDR2 SVGIG (reference sequence). Losses at the gene ends were 3 bases for V and 5 bases for J; bases not matched to a gene: 13.

The J gene is TRBJ1-5, the V gene TRBV10-3; 7 bases map to TRBD1. This CDR3 has 14 residues. CDR1 and CDR2 from the germline V gene are ENHRY and SYGVKD. J gave up 7 bases and V 6 bases, and 9 bases lay outside the gene matches. The CDR3 nucleotides are TGTGCCATCAGCGGGACAGACAAGATCCAGCCCCAGCATTTT. It yields the protein CAISGTDKIQPQHF.

The chain couples TRBV4-3 to TRBJ2-3, with no clear D. Trimming cost V 1 base and J 3 bases, with 8 bases left between them. This CDR3 has 14 amino acids. The germline V gene encodes CDR1 LGHNA and CDR2 YSLEER. The DNA for the CDR3 is TGCGCCAGCAGCCAAGCGACTGAAACAGATACGCAGTATTTT. It encodes CASSQATETDTQYF.

The rearrangement uses TRBV5-6 and TRBJ2-2; no clear D. The V gene lost 0 bases and the J gene lost 4 bases, with 7 bases spanning the gap. From germline, CDR1 is SGHDT and CDR2 YYEEEE. The length of the CDR3 is 14 residues. The CDR3 protein is CASSLGSSTGELFF. DNA for the CDR3: TGTGCCAGCAGCTTGGGTAGTTCCACCGGGGAGCTGTTTTTT.

The genes are TRBV18 and TRBJ2-2; D unresolved. Between the trimmed V and J ends, which lost 2 bases and 3 bases, there was a span of 4 bases. The CDR3 sequence is 13 residues long. Germline assignment: CDR1 KGHSH and CDR2 LQKENI. In DNA form, the CDR3 reads TGTGCCAGCTCACCATCCGACACCGGGGAGCTGTTTTTT. Translation: CASSPSDTGELFF.

Remarks on this clone: The same CDR3 can be traced to other DNA sequences in this sample. The chain employs TRBV10-3 and TRBJ2-5, with no clear D. V was clipped by 2 bases and J by 5 bases, with 6 bases between them. The CDR3 length is 12 residues. Germline CDR1 reads ENHRY; CDR2 reads SYGVKD. The chain's CDR3 is CAISEGGETQYF. For the CDR3, the DNA is TGTGCCATCAGTGAGGGCGGCGAGACCCAGTACTTC.

The J gene is TRBJ1-3, the V gene TRBV2; TRBD1 might be the D (6 bases). The CDR3 length is 14 residues. The germline CDR1 and CDR2 sequences are SNHLY and FYNNEI. V was clipped by 8 bases and J by 0 bases, with 11 bases between them. The CDR3 spells CASEKGGSGNTIYF. In DNA form, the CDR3 reads TGTGCCAGCGAAAAAGGGGGCTCTGGAAACACCATATATTTT.

V usage is TRBV7-9 and J usage is TRBJ2-1; 9 bases agree with TRBD1. Trimming removed 6 bases from V and 7 bases from J; junction bases left unmatched: 10. The CDR3 extends over 15 amino acids. Germline V CDR1 and CDR2: SEHNR, FQNEAQ (reference sequence). The CDR3 spells CASSYTGGRENEQFF. CDR3 nucleotide sequence: TGTGCCAGCAGTTATACAGGGGGCCGTGAGAATGAGCAGTTCTTC.